These 5 T cell receptor beta chains were all obtained from the same sample, sequenced in a study of glioma-infiltrating T cells after dendritic cell vaccination. Sequencing was performed with immunoSEQ multiplex PCR; in TCRdb, only in-frame clones are kept and a portion is missing. The data show around 73,000 clones, 82% seen once. The material was blood, obtained before dendritic cell vaccination. These receptors all come from a human donor with glioblastoma.

The chain combines TRBV2 with TRBJ1-5; D is uncertain. The germline V gene has CDR1 SNHLY and CDR2 FYNNEI. Trimming took off 6 bases at V and 0 bases at J, with 12 bases between the two ends. The CDR3 consists of 15 residues. This chain's CDR3 is CASSAGSYSNQPQHF. In DNA form, the CDR3 reads TGTGCCAGCAGCGCGGGATCCTATAGCAATCAGCCCCAGCATTTT.

The chain links TRBV5-1 to TRBJ2-3; a possible D gene is TRBD2 (7 bases). Germline-derived CDR1 and CDR2 are SGHRS and YFSETQ. The CDR3 extends over 16 amino acids. V shed 0 bases and J shed 2 bases, with 13 bases lying between them. The DNA for the CDR3 is TGCGCCAGCAGCTTGGACTCGGGGGGCCCCACAGATACGCAGTATTTT. Amino acids: CASSLDSGGPTDTQYF. Looking up the rest from reference TRBV5-1 and TRBJ2-3 gives the full variable domain: KAGVTQTPRYLIKTRGQQVTLSCSPISGHRSVSWYQQTPGQGLQFLFEYFSETQRNKGNFPGRFSGRQFSNSRSEMNVSTLELGDSALYLCASSLDSGGPTDTQYFGPGTRLTVL.

The chain carries TRBV16 and TRBJ1-1, with TRBD1 identical over 9 bases. The V and J ends lost 0 bases and 1 base, in that order; junction bases with no gene match: 0. This CDR3 contains 15 residues. Germline assignment: CDR1 KGHSY and CDR2 FQNENV. CDR3 nucleotide sequence: TGTGCCAGCAGCCAATCGGGACAGGGGAACACTGAAGCTTTCTTT. It is translated as CASSQSGQGNTEAFF.

At least ten counts were recorded for this clone. DNA of the CDR3: TGCGCCAGCAGCCAAATCTCTGGGACAGGTTCCACAGATACGCAGTATTTT. Protein sequence: CASSQISGTGSTDTQYF. V and J are TRBV4-1 and TRBJ2-3; TRBD1 agrees at 8 bases. Germline-derived CDR1 and CDR2 are MGHRA and YSYEKL. With V trimmed by 2 bases and J by 2 bases, 9 bases remained unmatched. This CDR3 is 17 amino acids long.

The chain has TRBV7-8 and TRBJ1-2, with TRBD1 matching 7 bases. In germline, CDR1 is SGHVS, CDR2 FQNEAQ. V gave up 3 bases and J gave up 6 bases; unmatched junction bases: 1. The CDR3 covers 12 residues. The chain's CDR3 is CASSLTGHGYTF. The DNA for the CDR3 is TGTGCCAGCAGCTTGACAGGGCATGGCTACACCTTC.